The 10 T cell receptor beta chains presented below share a single source sample, sequenced in a study of cytomegalovirus exposure and HLA in healthy donors. Amplification used 60 Vbeta primers and 13 Jbeta primers. TCRdb's table, derived via immunoSEQ multiplex PCR, lists solely in-frame clones and lacks some. The top ten hold about 4.4% of the sample, which has over 100,000 clones, roughly 60% seen once. The material sequenced was PBMCs. Source of these receptors: a human donor in good health.

The chain carries TRBV9 and TRBJ2-7; 8 bases align to TRBD1. Germline V gene sequence: CDR1 SGDLS, CDR2 YYNGEE. This CDR3 spans 14 amino acids. The junction had 7 bases not matched to a gene; V was cut back by 4 bases and J by 4 bases. The CDR3 sequence: CASSPRGQAYEQYF. In DNA form, the CDR3 reads TGTGCCAGCAGCCCCAGGGGACAGGCGTACGAGCAGTACTTC.

In its sample, this clone was seen a few times. V usage is TRBV10-1 and J usage is TRBJ2-7; no definite D call. V dropped 6 bases and J dropped 11 bases, with 8 bases sitting between them. Per the germline V gene, CDR1 is WNHNN and CDR2 is SYGVQD (reference sequence). There are 9 residues in the CDR3. This CDR3 is CASRVSEYF. The CDR3 bases are TGCGCCAGCAGGGTGTCAGAGTACTTC.

The rearrangement joins TRBV5-5 to TRBJ2-3, with TRBD2 matching over 7 bases. The CDR3 consists of 14 residues. Germline CDR1 is SGHKS and CDR2 is YYEKEE (reference sequence). V lost 0 bases and J lost 6; bases outside the gene matches: 4. The CDR3 DNA reads as TGTGCCAGCAGCTTGGCCCTCGGGGGGGATACGCAGTATTTT. Encoded protein: CASSLALGGDTQYF.

This clone was detected only once. The chain links TRBV27 to TRBJ1-1, with D tentatively TRBD1 (5 bases). V was shortened by 2 bases and J by 1 base, with 8 bases between the two germline ends. Germline lookup yields CDR1 MNHEY and CDR2 SMNVEV (reference sequence). The CDR3 is 14 residues long. CDR3: CASSLQGRNTEAFF. CDR3 in DNA: TGTGCCAGCAGTTTACAGGGCAGGAACACTGAAGCTTTCTTT.

J is TRBJ2-7 and V is TRBV5-6, with D perhaps matching TRBD1 (6 bases). Trimming removed 4 bases from V and 4 bases from J, with 21 bases in between. The CDR3 totals 16 residues. The V gene's germline CDR1 is SGHDT and CDR2 YYEEEE. The CDR3 protein is CASSPTTTGTPYEQYF. CDR3 DNA sequence: TGTGCCAGCAGCCCCACGACAACAGGGACACCATACGAGCAGTACTTC.

J is TRBJ1-1 and V is TRBV19; D gene uncertain. This CDR3 contains 13 residues. Per germline, CDR1 LNHDA and CDR2 SQIVND (reference sequence). The V gene lost 5 bases and the J gene lost 1 base, with 8 bases spanning the gap. CDR3 protein: CASSYTQNTEAFF. In nucleotides, the CDR3 is TGTGCCAGTAGTTATACACAGAACACTGAAGCTTTCTTT.

V usage is TRBV28 and J usage is TRBJ2-5; tentatively, D is TRBD1 (6 bases). In germline, CDR1 is MDHEN, CDR2 SYDVKM. V lost 6 bases to trimming and J lost 1 base, with 24 bases between them. This CDR3 comprises 18 residues. CDR3 nucleotide sequence: TGTGCCAGCAGACCACTTGACTCCCGGGACACCTTCCAAGAGACCCAGTACTTC. Protein product: CASRPLDSRDTFQETQYF.

CDR3 sequence: CASRSSGSGYNEQFF. CDR3 nucleotides: TGTGCCAGCAGATCTAGCGGGAGCGGCTACAATGAGCAGTTCTTC. V and J are TRBV6-1 and TRBJ2-1, with 10 positions matching TRBD2. The CDR3 loop spans 15 amino acids. V lost 6 bases and J lost 3; bases outside the gene matches: 5. Germline V CDR1 and CDR2: MNHNS, SASEGT.

The V call is TRBV30, the J call TRBJ1-3, with 8 positions matching TRBD1. The V segment lost 5 bases and the J segment 2 bases; nucleotides outside the gene matches: 5. The CDR3 is made up of 14 amino acids. CDR1 is GTSNPN and CDR2 is SVGIG in the germline V gene (reference sequence). CDR3 loop: CAWGTGGPGNTIYF. The CDR3 DNA is TGTGCCTGGGGCACAGGGGGGCCTGGAAACACCATATATTTT. The full variable domain, with the rest looked up from reference TRBV30 and TRBJ1-3, is SQTIHQWPATLVQPVGSPLSLECTVEGTSNPNLYWYRQAAGRGLQLLFYSVGIGQISSEVPQNLSASRPQDRQFILSSKKLLLSDSGFYLCAWGTGGPGNTIYFGEGSWLTVV.

The chain recombines TRBV6-5 with TRBJ2-5, with D tentatively TRBD2 (6 bases). The CDR3 has 13 amino acids. With 5 bases removed from V and 4 bases from J, the gap between germline ends came to 11 bases. The germline V gene encodes CDR1 MNHEY and CDR2 SVGAGI. CDR3 nucleotide sequence: TGTGCCAGCAGTCGCGGGATGAGAGAGACCCAGTACTTC. Residues: CASSRGMRETQYF.